This T cell receptor beta chain emerged from a study of OX40 agonist ivuxolimab in advanced cancers. This CDR3 is built from 12 residues. The V and J ends lost 0 bases and 5 bases respectively, with 5 bases between them. Germline V gives CDR1 SGHRS, CDR2 YFSETQ. General study points: Nonresponders, in some cases, also had low normalized T-cell clonal expansion.

Assay: immunoSEQ multiplex PCR; the TCRdb copy retains only in-frame clones and omits some. The sample includes roughly 60,000 clones, 86% of them seen just once. Turning to this clone: The target antigen is unknown.

This sequence joins TRBV5-1 and TRBJ2-5, with D hard to call. Material: CD4+ or CD8+ T cells sorted from blood, obtained in a trial of the OX40 agonist ivuxolimab. The clonotype originates from an adult with an advanced solid tumor such as melanoma, head and neck, liver or kidney cancer. CDR3 DNA: TGCGCCAGCAGCTTGGCCGGCGAGACCCAGTACTTC. This translates into CASSLAGETQYF.